This TCR beta chain was found in a study of blood T cell repertoires in COVID-19. Study information: Italy, Spain and the United States were the sources of the convalescent and acute COVID-19 samples. T cells, B-cell-depleted T cells, or PBMCs supplied cDNA or gDNA.

Authors' processing steps: Amplifying reference gene primers gave estimates of nucleated cell counts. Generated by immunoSEQ multiplex PCR, the TCRdb table keeps only in-frame clones and is missing some. V and J calls and clone size are copied from that table; D and trimming were computed from the DNA. The sample shows about 110,000 clones, more than 75% of them seen only once. The CDR3 spans 13 residues. V was pared by 6 bases and J by 6 bases, with 5 bases of the junction left unmatched. CDR1 is SGHTA, CDR2 FQGNSA, per germline. Sequencing was done on a sample of peripheral blood. J is TRBJ1-2 and V is TRBV7-2; 9 bases line up with TRBD1. The clonotype originates from a human donor in a cohort sampled during active COVID-19. The CDR3: CASRLQGANGYTF. The CDR3 nucleotides are TGTGCCAGCAGACTACAGGGGGCGAATGGCTACACCTTC.